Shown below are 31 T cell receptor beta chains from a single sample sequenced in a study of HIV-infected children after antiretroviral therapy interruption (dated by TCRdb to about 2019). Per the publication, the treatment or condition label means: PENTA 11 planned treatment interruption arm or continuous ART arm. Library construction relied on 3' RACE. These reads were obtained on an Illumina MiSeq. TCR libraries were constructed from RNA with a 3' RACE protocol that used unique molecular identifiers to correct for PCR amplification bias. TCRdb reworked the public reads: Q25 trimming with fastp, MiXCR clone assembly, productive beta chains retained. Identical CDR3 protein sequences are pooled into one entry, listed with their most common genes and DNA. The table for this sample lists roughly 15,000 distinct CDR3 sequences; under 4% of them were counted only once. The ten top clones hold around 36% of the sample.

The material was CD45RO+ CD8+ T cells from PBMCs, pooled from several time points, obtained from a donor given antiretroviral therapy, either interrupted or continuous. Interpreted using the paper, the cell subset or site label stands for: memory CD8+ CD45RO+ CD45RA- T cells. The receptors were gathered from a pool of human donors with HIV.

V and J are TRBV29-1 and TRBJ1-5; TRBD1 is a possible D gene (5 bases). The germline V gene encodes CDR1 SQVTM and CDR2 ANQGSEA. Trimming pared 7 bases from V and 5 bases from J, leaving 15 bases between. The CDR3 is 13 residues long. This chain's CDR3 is CSASIRGDQPQHF. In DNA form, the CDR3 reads TGCAGCGCGTCGATCCGGGGCGATCAGCCCCAGCATTTT.

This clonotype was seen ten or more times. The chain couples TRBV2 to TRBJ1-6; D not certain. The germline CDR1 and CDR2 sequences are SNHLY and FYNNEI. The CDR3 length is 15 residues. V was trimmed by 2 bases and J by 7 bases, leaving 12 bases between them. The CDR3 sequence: CASSEYLPRNSPLHF. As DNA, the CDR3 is TGTGCCAGCAGTGAATACCTCCCCAGGAATTCACCCCTCCACTTT.

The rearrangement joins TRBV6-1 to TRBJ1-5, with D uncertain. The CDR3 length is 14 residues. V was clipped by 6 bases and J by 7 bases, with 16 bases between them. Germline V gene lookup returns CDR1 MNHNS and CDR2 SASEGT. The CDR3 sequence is CASSITEDRQPQHF. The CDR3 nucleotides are TGTGCCAGCAGCATTACAGAGGATAGACAGCCCCAGCATTTT.

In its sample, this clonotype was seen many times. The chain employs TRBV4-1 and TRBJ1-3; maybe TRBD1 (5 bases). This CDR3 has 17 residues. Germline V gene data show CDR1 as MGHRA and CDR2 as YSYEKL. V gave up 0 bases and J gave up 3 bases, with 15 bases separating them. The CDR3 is CASSQDATSGNGNTIYF. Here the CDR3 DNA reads TGCGCCAGCAGCCAAGATGCGACCTCAGGGAATGGAAACACCATATATTTT.

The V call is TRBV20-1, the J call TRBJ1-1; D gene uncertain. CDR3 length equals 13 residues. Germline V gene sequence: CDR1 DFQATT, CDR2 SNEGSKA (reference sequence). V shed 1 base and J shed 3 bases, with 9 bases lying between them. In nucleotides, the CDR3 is TGCAGTGCTAGAGCCCAGCTGTACACTGAAGCTTTCTTT. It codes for CSARAQLYTEAFF.

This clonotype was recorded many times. The chain's CDR3 is CASSPVDGDSNEAFF. The CDR3 coding sequence is TGTGCCAGCAGCCCAGTCGACGGGGACAGTAATGAAGCTTTCTTT. The chain employs TRBV4-2 and TRBJ1-1, with TRBD1 identical over 7 bases. The junction had 12 bases not matched to a gene; V was cut back by 4 bases and J by 7 bases. Germline V gives CDR1 LGHNA, CDR2 YNFKEQ. CDR3 size: 15 residues.

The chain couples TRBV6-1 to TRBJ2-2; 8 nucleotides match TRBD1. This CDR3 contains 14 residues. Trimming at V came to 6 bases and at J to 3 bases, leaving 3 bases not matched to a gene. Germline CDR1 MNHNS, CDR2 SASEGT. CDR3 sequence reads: CASSKTGDTGELFF. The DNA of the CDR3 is TGTGCCAGCAGCAAGACAGGGGACACCGGGGAGCTGTTTTTT.

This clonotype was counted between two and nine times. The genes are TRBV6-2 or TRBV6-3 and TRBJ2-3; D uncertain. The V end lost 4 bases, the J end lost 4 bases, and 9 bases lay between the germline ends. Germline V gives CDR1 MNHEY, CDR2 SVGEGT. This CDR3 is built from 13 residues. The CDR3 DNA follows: TGTGCCAGCAGTTCTCTCGAGGCAGATACGCAGTATTTT. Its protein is CASSSLEADTQYF.

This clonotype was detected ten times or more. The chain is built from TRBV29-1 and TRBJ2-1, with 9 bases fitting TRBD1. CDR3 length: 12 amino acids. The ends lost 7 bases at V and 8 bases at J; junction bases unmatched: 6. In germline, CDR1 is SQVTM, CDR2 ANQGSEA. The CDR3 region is CSAGQGLDEQFF. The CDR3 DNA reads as TGCAGCGCCGGACAGGGGCTTGATGAGCAGTTCTTC.

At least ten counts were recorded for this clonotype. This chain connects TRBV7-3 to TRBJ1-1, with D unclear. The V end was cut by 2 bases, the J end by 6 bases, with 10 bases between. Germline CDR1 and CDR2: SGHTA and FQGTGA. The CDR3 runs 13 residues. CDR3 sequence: CASSLFSGSEAFF. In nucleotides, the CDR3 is TGTGCCAGCAGCTTATTTTCGGGGTCTGAAGCTTTCTTT. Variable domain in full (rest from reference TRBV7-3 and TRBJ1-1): GAGVSQTPSNKVTEKGKYVELRCDPISGHTALYWYRQSLGQGPEFLIYFQGTGAADDSGLPNDRFFAVRPEGSVSTLKIQRTERGDSAVYLCASSLFSGSEAFFGQGTRLTVV.

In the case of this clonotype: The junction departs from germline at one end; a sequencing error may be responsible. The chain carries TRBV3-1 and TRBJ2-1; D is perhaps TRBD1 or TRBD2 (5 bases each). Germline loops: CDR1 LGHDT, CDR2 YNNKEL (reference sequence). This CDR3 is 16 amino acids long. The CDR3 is CASSQEFVGASYNEQF. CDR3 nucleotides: TGTGCCAGCAGCCAAGAGTTTGTCGGGGCTTCCTACAATGAGCAGTTC.

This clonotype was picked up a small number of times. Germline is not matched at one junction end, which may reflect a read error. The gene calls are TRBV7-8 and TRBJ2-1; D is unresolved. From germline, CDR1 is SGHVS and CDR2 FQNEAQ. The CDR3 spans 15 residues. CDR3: CTSSLGPRIYNEQFF. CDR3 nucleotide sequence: TGTACCAGCAGCTTAGGCCCACGGATATACAATGAGCAGTTCTTC.

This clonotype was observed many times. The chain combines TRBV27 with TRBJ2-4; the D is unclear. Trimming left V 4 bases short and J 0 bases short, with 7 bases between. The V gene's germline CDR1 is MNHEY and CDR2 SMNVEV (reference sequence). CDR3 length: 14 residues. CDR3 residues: CASSYRLAKNIQYF. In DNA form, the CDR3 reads TGTGCCAGCAGTTATCGGCTAGCCAAAAACATTCAGTACTTC.

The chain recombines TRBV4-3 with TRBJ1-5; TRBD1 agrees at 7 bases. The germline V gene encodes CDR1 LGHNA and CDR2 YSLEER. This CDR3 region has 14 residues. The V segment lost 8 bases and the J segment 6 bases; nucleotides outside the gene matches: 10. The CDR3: CASQELGGSQPQHF. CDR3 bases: TGCGCCAGCCAAGAGTTAGGGGGCAGTCAGCCCCAGCATTTT.

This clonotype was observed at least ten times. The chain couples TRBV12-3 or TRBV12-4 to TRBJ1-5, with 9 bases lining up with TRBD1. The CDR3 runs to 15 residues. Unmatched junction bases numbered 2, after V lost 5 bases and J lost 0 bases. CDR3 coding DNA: TGTGCCAGCAGTCCGACAGGGGGTAGCAATCAGCCCCAGCATTTT. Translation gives CASSPTGGSNQPQHF.

The CDR3 spells CASSLGADYEQYF. In nucleotides, the CDR3 is TGTGCCAGCAGCTTAGGGGCAGACTACGAGCAGTACTTC. The gene calls are TRBV11-2 and TRBJ2-7, with D unclear. Germline V gene lookup returns CDR1 SGHAT and CDR2 FQNNGV. The V gene lost 1 base and the J gene lost 3 bases, with 7 bases spanning the gap. The CDR3 runs 13 residues.

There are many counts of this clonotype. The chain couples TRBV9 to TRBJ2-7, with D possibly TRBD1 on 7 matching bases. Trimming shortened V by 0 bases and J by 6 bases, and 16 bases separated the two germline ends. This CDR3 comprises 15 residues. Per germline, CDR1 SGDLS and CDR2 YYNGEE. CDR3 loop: CASSVDGRGEGEQYF. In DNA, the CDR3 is TGTGCCAGCAGCGTAGATGGCAGGGGGGAAGGCGAGCAGTACTTC.

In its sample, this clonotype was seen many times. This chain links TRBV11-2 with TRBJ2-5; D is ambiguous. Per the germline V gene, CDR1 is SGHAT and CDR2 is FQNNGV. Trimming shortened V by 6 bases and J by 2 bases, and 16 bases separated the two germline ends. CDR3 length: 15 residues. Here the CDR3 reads CASRPRTELQETQYF. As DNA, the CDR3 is TGTGCCAGCAGACCCCGTACAGAGCTTCAAGAGACCCAGTACTTC.

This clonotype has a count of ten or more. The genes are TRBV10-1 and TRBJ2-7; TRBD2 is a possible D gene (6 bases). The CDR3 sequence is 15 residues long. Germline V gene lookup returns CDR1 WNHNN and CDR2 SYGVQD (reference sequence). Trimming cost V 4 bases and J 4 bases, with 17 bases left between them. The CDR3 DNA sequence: TGCGCCAGCAGTGTGGGGACCGACGGGGGTTACGAGCAGTACTTC. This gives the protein CASSVGTDGGYEQYF.

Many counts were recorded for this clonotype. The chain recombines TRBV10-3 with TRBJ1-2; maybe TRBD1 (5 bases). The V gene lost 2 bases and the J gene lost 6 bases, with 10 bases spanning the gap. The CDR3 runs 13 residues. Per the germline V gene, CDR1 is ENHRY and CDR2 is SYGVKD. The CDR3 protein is CAISETGNNGYTF. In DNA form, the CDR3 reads TGTGCCATCAGTGAGACAGGAAACAATGGCTACACCTTC.

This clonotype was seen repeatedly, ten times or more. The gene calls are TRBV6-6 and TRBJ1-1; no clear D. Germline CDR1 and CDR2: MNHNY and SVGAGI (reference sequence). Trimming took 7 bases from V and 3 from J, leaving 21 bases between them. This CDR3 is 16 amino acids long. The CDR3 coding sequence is TGTGCCAGCATTGTGGCGGCCCAAACTCAGGACACTGAAGCTTTCTTT. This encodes CASIVAAQTQDTEAFF.

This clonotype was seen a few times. The DNA of the CDR3 is TGTGCCAGCTCACACGGGACTAGCGGGGCTTACAATGAGCAGTTCTTC. Protein product: CASSHGTSGAYNEQFF. V gene TRBV18 combines with J gene TRBJ2-1; 13 nucleotides match TRBD2. The V and J ends lost 4 bases and 4 bases, in that order; junction bases with no gene match: 4. CDR1 and CDR2 from the germline V gene are KGHSH and LQKENI. This CDR3 has 16 residues.

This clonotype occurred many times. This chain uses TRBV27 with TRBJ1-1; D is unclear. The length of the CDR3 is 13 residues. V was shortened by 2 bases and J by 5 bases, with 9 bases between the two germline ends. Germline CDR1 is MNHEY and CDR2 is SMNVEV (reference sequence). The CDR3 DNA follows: TGTGCCAGCAGTTTAAGGTGGGGAACTGAAGCTTTCTTT. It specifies CASSLRWGTEAFF.

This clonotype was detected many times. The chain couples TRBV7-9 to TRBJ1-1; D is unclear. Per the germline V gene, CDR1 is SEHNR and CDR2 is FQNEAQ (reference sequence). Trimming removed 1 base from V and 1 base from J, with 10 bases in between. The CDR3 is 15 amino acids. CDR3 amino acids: CASSLERAGNTEAFF. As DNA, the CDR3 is TGTGCCAGCAGCTTAGAACGGGCGGGGAACACTGAAGCTTTCTTT.

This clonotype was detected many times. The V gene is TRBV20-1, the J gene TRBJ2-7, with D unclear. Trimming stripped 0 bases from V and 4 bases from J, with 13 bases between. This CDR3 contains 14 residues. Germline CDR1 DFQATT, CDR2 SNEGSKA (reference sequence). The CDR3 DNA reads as TGCAGTGCTAGAGACGATCGGAGAGATTACGAGCAGTACTTC. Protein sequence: CSARDDRRDYEQYF.

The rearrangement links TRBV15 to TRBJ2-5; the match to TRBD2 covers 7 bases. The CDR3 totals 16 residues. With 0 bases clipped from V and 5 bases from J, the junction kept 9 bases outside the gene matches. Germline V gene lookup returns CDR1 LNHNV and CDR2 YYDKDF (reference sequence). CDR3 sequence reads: CATSRDRGDYGETQYF. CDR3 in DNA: TGTGCCACCAGCAGAGATCGGGGGGACTACGGGGAGACCCAGTACTTC.

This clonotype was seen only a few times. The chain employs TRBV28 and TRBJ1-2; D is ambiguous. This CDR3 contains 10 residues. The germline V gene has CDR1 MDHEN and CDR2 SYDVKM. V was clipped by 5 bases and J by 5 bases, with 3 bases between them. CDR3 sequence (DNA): TGTGCCAGCAGTCTTTATGGCTACACCTTC. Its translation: CASSLYGYTF.

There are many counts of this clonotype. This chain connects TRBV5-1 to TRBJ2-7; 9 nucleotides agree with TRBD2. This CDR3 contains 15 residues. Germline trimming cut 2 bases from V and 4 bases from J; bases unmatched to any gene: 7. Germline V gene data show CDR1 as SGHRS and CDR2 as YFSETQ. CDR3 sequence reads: CASSLAGGPVYEQYF. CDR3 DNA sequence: TGCGCCAGCAGCTTAGCGGGGGGCCCAGTTTACGAGCAGTACTTC.

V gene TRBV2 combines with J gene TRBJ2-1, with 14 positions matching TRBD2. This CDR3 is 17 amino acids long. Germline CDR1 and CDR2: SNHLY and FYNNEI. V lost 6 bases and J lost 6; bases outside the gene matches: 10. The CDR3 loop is CASRRLAGGVFGNEQFF. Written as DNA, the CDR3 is TGTGCCAGCAGAAGACTAGCGGGGGGGGTTTTTGGCAATGAGCAGTTCTTC.

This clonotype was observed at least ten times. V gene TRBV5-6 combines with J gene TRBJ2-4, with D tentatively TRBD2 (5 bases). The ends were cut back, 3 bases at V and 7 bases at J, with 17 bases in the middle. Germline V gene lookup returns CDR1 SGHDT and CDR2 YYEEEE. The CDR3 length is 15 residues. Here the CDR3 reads CASSWGRRTLNIQYF. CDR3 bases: TGTGCCAGCAGCTGGGGTCGACGGACTTTGAACATTCAGTACTTC.

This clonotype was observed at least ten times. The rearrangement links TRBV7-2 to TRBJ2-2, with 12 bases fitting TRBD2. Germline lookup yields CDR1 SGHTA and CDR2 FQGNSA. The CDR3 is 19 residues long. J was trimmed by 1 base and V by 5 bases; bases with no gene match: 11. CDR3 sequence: CASSPWGGLAGLNTGELFF. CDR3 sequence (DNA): TGTGCCAGCAGCCCCTGGGGCGGACTAGCGGGGTTGAACACCGGGGAGCTGTTTTTT.